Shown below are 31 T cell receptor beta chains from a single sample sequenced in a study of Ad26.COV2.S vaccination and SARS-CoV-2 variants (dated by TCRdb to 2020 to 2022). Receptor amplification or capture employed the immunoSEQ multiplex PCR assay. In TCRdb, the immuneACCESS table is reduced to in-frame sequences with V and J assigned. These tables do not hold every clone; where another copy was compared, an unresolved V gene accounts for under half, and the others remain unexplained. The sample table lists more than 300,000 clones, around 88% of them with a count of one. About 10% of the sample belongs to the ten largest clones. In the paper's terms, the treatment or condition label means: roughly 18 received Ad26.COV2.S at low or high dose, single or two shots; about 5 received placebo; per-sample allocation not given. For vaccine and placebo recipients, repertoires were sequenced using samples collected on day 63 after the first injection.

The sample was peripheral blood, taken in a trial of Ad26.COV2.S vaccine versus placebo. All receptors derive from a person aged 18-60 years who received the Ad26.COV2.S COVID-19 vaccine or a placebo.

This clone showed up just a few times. The CDR3, as DNA: TGCGCCAGCAGCCAAGGGAGACAGTACTACGAGCAGTACTTC. It yields the protein CASSQGRQYYEQYF. The chain combines TRBV4-3 with TRBJ2-7, with D maybe TRBD1 (5 bases). This CDR3 is 14 amino acids long. V gave up 1 base and J gave up 3 bases, with 10 bases separating them. Germline V gene sequence: CDR1 LGHNA, CDR2 YSLEER.

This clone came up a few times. CDR3 in amino acids: CATSPGGRLTGELFF. CDR3 DNA sequence: TGTGCCACCAGTCCAGGGGGCAGGTTAACCGGGGAGCTGTTTTTT. This sequence joins TRBV24-1 and TRBJ2-2; 8 bases are a match to TRBD1. CDR3 length: 15 residues. The trim removed 6 bases at V and 5 bases at J, leaving 7 bases unmatched. Germline V gene lookup returns CDR1 KGHDR and CDR2 SFDVKD.

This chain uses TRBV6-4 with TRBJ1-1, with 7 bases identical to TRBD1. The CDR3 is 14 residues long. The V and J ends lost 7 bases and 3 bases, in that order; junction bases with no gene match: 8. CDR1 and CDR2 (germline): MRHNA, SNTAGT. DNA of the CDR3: TGTGCCAGCACAGCGACAGGGTCCGACACTGAAGCTTTCTTT. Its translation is CASTATGSDTEAFF.

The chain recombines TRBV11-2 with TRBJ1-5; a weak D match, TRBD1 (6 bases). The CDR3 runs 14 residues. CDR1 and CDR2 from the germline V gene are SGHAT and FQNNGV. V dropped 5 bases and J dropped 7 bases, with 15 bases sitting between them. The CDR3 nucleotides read TGTGCCAGCAGCGCAGAAGGGGGGATGCAGCCCCAGCATTTT. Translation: CASSAEGGMQPQHF.

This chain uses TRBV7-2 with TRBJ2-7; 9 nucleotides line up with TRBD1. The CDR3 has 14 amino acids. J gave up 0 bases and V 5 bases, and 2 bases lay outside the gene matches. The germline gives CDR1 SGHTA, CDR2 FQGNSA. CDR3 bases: TGTGCCAGCAGCCGGACAGGGGACTCCTACGAGCAGTACTTC. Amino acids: CASSRTGDSYEQYF.

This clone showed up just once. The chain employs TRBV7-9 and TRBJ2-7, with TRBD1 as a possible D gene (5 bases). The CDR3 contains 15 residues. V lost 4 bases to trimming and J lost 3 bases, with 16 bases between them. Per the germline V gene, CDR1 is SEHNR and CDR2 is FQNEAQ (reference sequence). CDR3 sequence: CASSSNGRAIYEQYF. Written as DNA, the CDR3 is TGTGCCAGCAGCTCGAATGGCAGGGCTATCTACGAGCAGTACTTC.

CDR3 nucleotide sequence: TGTGCCAGCAGGCCTGACAGGGCAACTGGAAACACCATATATTTT. Encoded protein: CASRPDRATGNTIYF. The J gene is TRBJ1-3, the V gene TRBV28, with 7 nucleotides matching TRBD1. The germline CDR1 and CDR2 sequences are MDHEN and SYDVKM. CDR3 size: 15 residues. With V trimmed by 6 bases and J by 2 bases, 7 bases remained unmatched.

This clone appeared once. CDR3 nucleotide sequence: TGTGCCAGTAGTATAAGGACAGGGGTCCGCACAGATACGCAGTATTTT. Its translation: CASSIRTGVRTDTQYF. The chain has TRBV19 and TRBJ2-3, with TRBD1 matching over 9 bases. CDR1 and CDR2 (germline): LNHDA, SQIVND (reference sequence). V gave up 2 bases and J gave up 1 base; unmatched junction bases: 4. The CDR3 covers 16 residues.

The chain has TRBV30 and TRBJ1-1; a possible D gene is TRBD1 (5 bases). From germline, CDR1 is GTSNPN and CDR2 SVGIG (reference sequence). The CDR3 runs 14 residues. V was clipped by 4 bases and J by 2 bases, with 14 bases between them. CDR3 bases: TGTGCCTGGATCTCAGGTCAGGGTAACACTGAAGCTTTCTTT. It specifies CAWISGQGNTEAFF.

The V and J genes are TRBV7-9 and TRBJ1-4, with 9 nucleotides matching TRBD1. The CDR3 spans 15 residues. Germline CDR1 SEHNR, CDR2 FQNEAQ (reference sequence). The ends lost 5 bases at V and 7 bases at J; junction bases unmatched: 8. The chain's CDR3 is CASSPRDRVGEKLFF. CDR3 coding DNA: TGTGCCAGCAGCCCCCGGGACAGGGTGGGTGAAAAACTGTTTTTT.

The CDR3 bases are TGTGCCAGCAGTGAAAGGGGTGTGGCAGATACGCAGTATTTT. Translating gives CASSERGVADTQYF. This chain uses TRBV2 with TRBJ2-3, with D possibly matching TRBD1 (5 bases). The CDR3 is made up of 14 amino acids. Germline V lookup: CDR1 SNHLY, CDR2 FYNNEI. The V gene lost 2 bases and the J gene lost 4 bases, with 10 bases spanning the gap. Combining the CDR3 with reference TRBV2 and TRBJ2-3 gives the whole variable domain EPEVTQTPSHQVTQMGQEVILRCVPISNHLYFYWYRQILGQKVEFLVSFYNNEISEKSEIFDDQFSVERPDGSNFTLKIRSTKLEDSAMYFCASSERGVADTQYFGPGTRLTVL.

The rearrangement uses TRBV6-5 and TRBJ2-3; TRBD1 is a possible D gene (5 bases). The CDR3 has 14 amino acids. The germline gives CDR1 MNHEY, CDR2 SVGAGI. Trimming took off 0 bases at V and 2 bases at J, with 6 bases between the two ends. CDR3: CASSYSTVTDTQYF. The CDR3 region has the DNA TGTGCCAGCAGTTACTCGACAGTCACAGATACGCAGTATTTT.

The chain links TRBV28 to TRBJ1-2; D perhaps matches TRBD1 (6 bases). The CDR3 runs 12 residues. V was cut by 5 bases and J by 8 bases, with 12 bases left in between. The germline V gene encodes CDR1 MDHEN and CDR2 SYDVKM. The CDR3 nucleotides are TGTGCCAGCAGTACAGGGAGCCTAGGCTACACCTTC. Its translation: CASSTGSLGYTF.

The CDR3 protein is CAIRQDYEQYF. CDR3 nucleotide sequence: TGTGCCATTCGCCAGGACTACGAGCAGTACTTC. This rearrangement joins TRBV10-3 to TRBJ2-7; D call uncertain. The V end lost 9 bases, the J end lost 3 bases, and 9 bases lay between the germline ends. The CDR3 spans 11 residues. Germline V lookup: CDR1 ENHRY, CDR2 SYGVKD.

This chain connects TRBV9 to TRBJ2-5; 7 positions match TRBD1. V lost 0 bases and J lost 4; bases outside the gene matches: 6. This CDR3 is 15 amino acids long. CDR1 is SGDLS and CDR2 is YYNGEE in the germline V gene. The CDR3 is CASSVAANRGETQYF. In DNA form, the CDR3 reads TGTGCCAGCAGCGTAGCGGCGAACAGGGGAGAGACCCAGTACTTC.

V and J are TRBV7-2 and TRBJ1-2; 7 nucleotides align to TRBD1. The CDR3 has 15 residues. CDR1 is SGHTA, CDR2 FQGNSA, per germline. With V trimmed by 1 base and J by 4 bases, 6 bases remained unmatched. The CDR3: CASSLGQGKGYGYTF. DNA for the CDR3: TGTGCCAGCAGCTTAGGACAGGGAAAGGGCTATGGCTACACCTTC.

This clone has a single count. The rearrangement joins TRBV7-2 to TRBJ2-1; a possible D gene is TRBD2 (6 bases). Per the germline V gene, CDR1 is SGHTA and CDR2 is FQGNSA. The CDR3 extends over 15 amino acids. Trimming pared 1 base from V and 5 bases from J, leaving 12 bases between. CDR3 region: CASSLVNREDNEQFF. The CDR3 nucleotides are TGTGCCAGCAGCTTAGTTAATAGGGAGGACAATGAGCAGTTCTTC. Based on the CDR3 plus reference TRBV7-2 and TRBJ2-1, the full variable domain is GAGVSQSPSNKVTEKGKDVELRCDPISGHTALYWYRQSLGQGLEFLIYFQGNSAPDKSGLPSDRFSAERTGGSVSTLTIQRTQQEDSAVYLCASSLVNREDNEQFFGPGTRLTVL.

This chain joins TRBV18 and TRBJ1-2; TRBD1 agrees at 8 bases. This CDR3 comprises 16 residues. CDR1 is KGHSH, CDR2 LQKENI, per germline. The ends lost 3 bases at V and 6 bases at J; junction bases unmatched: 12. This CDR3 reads CASSPIEQGASNGYTF. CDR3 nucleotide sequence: TGTGCCAGCTCACCGATCGAGCAGGGGGCTTCTAATGGCTACACCTTC.

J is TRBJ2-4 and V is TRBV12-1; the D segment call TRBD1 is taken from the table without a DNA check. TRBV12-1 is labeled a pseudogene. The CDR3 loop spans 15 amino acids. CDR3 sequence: CASSMGQGIKNIQYF. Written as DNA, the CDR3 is TGTGCCAGCAGCATGGGACAGGGGATCAAAAACATTCAGTACTTC.

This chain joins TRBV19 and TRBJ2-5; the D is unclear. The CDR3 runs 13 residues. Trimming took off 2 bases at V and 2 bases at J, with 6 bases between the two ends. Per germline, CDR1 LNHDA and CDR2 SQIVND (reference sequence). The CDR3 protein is CASSIQNQETQYF. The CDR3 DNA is TGTGCCAGTAGTATACAGAATCAAGAGACCCAGTACTTC.

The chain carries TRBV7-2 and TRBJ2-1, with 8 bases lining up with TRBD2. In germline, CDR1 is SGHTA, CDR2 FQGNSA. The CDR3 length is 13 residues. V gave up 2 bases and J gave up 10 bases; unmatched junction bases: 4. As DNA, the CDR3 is TGTGCCAGCAGCTTAAAAGAGCGGGGGGAGCAGTTCTTC. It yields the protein CASSLKERGEQFF.

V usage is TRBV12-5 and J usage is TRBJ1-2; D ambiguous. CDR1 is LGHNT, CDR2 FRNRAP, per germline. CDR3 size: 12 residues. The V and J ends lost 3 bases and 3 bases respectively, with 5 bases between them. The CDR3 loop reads CASGLDDYGYTF. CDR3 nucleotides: TGTGCTAGTGGTTTAGACGACTATGGCTACACCTTC.

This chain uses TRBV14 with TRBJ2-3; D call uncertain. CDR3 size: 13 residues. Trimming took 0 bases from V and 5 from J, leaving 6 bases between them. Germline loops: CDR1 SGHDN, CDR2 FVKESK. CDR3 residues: CASSQDPRDTQYF. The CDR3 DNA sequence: TGTGCCAGCAGCCAAGATCCCAGAGATACGCAGTATTTT.

CDR3 amino acids: CASSARGGRASYEQYF. DNA of the CDR3: TGTGCCAGCAGCGCGAGAGGCGGGAGGGCCTCCTACGAGCAGTACTTC. V gene TRBV9 combines with J gene TRBJ2-7, with TRBD2 matching over 9 bases. The germline V gene encodes CDR1 SGDLS and CDR2 YYNGEE. This CDR3 spans 16 amino acids. Unmatched junction bases numbered 7, after V lost 3 bases and J lost 0 bases. The variable domain in full, with the rest retrieved from reference TRBV9 and TRBJ2-7, is DSGVTQTPKHLITATGQRVTLRCSPRSGDLSVYWYQQSLDQGLQFLIQYYNGEERAKGNILERFSAQQFPDLHSELNLSSLELGDSALYFCASSARGGRASYEQYFGPGTRLTVT.

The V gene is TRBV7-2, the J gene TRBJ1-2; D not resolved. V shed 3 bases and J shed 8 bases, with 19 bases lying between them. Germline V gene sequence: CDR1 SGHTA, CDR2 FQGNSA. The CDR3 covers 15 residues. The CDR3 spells CASSLGGSGRRGYTF. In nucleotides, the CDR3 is TGTGCCAGCAGCTTGGGTGGCTCCGGGAGGAGAGGCTACACCTTC.

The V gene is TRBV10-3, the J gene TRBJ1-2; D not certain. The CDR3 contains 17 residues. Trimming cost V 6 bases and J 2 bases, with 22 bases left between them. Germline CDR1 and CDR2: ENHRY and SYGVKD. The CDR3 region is CAISADLGDTTNYGYTF. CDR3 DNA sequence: TGTGCCATCAGCGCCGACCTAGGTGACACCACGAACTATGGCTACACCTTC.

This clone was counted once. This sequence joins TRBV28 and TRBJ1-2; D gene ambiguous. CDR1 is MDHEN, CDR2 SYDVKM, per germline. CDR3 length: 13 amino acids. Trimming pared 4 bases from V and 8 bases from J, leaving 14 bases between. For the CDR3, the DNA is TGTGCCAGCAGTTCCGGCATGACGGCAGGCTACACCTTC. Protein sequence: CASSSGMTAGYTF.

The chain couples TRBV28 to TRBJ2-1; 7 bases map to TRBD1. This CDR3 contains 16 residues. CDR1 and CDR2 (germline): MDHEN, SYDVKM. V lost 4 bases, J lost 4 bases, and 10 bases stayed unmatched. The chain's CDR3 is CASSSPSGQEYNEQFF. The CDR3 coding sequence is TGTGCCAGCAGTTCCCCCTCCGGACAGGAATACAATGAGCAGTTCTTC.

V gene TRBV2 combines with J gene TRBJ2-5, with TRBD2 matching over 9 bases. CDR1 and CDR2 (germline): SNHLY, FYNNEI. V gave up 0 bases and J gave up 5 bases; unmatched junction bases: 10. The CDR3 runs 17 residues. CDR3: CASSEARGGGSGETQYF. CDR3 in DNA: TGTGCCAGCAGTGAAGCGCGGGGGGGCGGGAGCGGTGAGACCCAGTACTTC.

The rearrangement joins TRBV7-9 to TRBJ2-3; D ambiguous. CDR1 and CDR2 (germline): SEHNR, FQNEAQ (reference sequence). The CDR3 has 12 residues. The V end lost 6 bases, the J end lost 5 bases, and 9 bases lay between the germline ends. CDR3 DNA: TGTGCCAGCAGGATCGACGAAGATACGCAGTATTTT. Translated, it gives CASRIDEDTQYF.

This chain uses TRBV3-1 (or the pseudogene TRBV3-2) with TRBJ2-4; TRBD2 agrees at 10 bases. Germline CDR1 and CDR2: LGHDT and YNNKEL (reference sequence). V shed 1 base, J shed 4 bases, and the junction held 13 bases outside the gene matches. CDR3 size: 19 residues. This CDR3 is CASSQVLAGAPYAKNIQYF. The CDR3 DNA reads TGTGCCAGCAGCCAAGTCCTAGCGGGAGCTCCCTATGCAAAAAACATTCAGTACTTC.